The 15 T cell receptor beta chains below come from one sample, sequenced in a study of tumor and adjacent non-tumor tissue in lung cancer. A modified ARM-PCR protocol with three rounds of nested PCR amplified TCRbeta. TCRdb itself ran the multiplex PCR reads through MiXCR, one entry per CDR3 protein. This table has about 110,000 distinct CDR3 sequences, about 64% appearing once. This sample's RNA came from whole unsorted tissue. More than 3 cm separated this lung sample from the edge of the tumor. Sequences were obtained from distant non-tumor lung tissue. All receptors come from a man aged 60-69 years with non-small cell lung cancer.

Only one count was recorded for this clonotype. The conserved closing phenylalanine or tryptophan is absent in this CDR3, likely reflecting a read error. This sequence joins TRBV11-2 and TRBJ2-7; 7 bases align to TRBD2. This CDR3 has 11 residues. Germline V lookup: CDR1 SGHAT, CDR2 FQNNGV. The CDR3 nucleotides are TGTGTCAGTAGCGGGTACTACGAGCAGTACCTC. This translates into CVSSGYYEQYL.

Points on this clonotype: One end of the junction does not line up with germline, which may come from a read error. The V call is TRBV4-1, the J call TRBJ1-5; D perhaps matches TRBD1 (5 bases). The CDR3 totals 16 residues. In germline, CDR1 is MGHRA, CDR2 YSYEKL. The CDR3 sequence is CASSQDPGNYNQPQHF. Here the CDR3 DNA reads TGCGCCAGCAGTCAAGATCCAGGGAATTACAATCAGCCCCAGCATTTT.

There are a few counts of this clonotype. The V gene is TRBV20-1, the J gene TRBJ2-1, with D tentatively TRBD2 (6 bases). The CDR3 is 13 residues long. Per germline, CDR1 DFQATT and CDR2 SNEGSKA (reference sequence). Trimming removed 1 base from V and 5 bases from J, with 9 bases in between. CDR3 protein: CSARGTTNNEQFF. CDR3 DNA: TGCAGTGCTAGAGGGACTACTAACAATGAGCAGTTCTTC.

To note about this clonotype: One end of the junction is discordant with germline, which a read error may explain. This chain links TRBV4-2 with TRBJ2-1; maybe TRBD2 (5 bases). CDR1 LGHNA and CDR2 YNFKEQ come from the germline V gene. The length of the CDR3 is 17 residues. CDR3 in amino acids: CANSQRLGVDDYNEQFF. The DNA of the CDR3 is TGTGCCAACAGCCAAAGGCTCGGGGTAGATGACTACAATGAGCAGTTCTTC.

This clonotype was seen a single time. The junction and the germline gene differ at one end; a read error may be behind it. The rearrangement joins TRBV11-3 to TRBJ2-3; perhaps D is TRBD1 or TRBD2 (5 bases each). Germline V gives CDR1 SGHNT, CDR2 YENEEA. CDR3 length equals 15 residues. This CDR3 reads CASSPRLRGTDAQYF. The DNA for the CDR3 is TGTGCCAGCAGTCCGCGCCTTCGGGGCACAGATGCGCAGTATTTT.

This clonotype was picked up many times. V usage is TRBV7-9 and J usage is TRBJ2-7; TRBD1 matches at 9 bases. This CDR3 spans 14 amino acids. V was clipped by 3 bases and J by 4 bases; unmatched bases: 4. Germline V CDR1 and CDR2: SEHNR, FQNEAQ (reference sequence). The CDR3 sequence: CASSFRTGEYEQYF. CDR3 coding DNA: TGTGCCAGCAGCTTTCGGACAGGGGAATACGAGCAGTACTTC.

Notes on this clonotype: Given a much more abundant clone one base away, this may be a read error. The chain employs TRBV12-3 or TRBV12-4 and TRBJ1-1; 9 nucleotides agree with TRBD1. The CDR3 is made up of 16 amino acids. The CDR3 spells CTSISGTGHMNTEAFF. The CDR3 DNA is TGTACCAGCATTTCAGGGACAGGGCATATGAACACTGAAGCTTTCTTT.

This clonotype was seen at least ten times. A much larger clone differs from this one at a single base, so this may be a read error. The chain employs TRBV6-2 or TRBV6-3 and TRBJ1-6, with 8 bases fitting TRBD1. Germline CDR1 is MNHEY and CDR2 is SVGEGT. The CDR3 spans 11 residues. This chain's CDR3 is CVSSYDRGLHF. The CDR3 DNA follows: TGTGTCAGCAGCTACGACAGGGGCCTCCACTTT.

The chain has TRBV29-1 and TRBJ2-1; TRBD2 agrees at 9 bases. The CDR3 is 15 residues long. V lost 6 bases to trimming and J lost 5 bases; unmatched junction nucleotides: 11. Germline values: CDR1 SQVTM, CDR2 ANQGSEA. CDR3 region: CSVLHAGGSNNEQFF. DNA of the CDR3: TGCAGCGTCCTCCATGCGGGAGGGAGTAACAATGAGCAGTTCTTC.

This clonotype was seen a single time. One end of the junction does not line up with germline, which may come from a read error. In DNA form, the CDR3 reads TGCTGCGTTGTGTGGGGAGACCTTGGCAATAAGCAGTTCTTC. Amino acid sequence: CCVVWGDLGNKQFF. This sequence joins TRBV29-1 and TRBJ2-1; tentative D call: TRBD2 (5 bases). Germline V CDR1 and CDR2: SQVTM, ANQGSEA. CDR3 length: 14 amino acids.

Turning to this clonotype: This may arise from a read error, as a much more abundant clone is one base away. The chain employs TRBV28 and TRBJ2-5; 7 bases align to TRBD1. The CDR3 length is 14 residues. Germline CDR1 reads MDHEN; CDR2 reads SYDVKM. CDR3: CASGLPTLRGFQYF. In nucleotides, the CDR3 is TGTGCCAGCGGTTTACCTACCCTCAGGGGGTTCCAGTACTTC.

On this clonotype itself: A single base separates this from a much larger clone, so it may be a read error. The J gene is TRBJ1-6, the V gene TRBV28, with a weak D call TRBD1 (5 bases). V lost 8 bases to trimming and J lost 9 bases, with 17 bases between them. The V gene's germline CDR1 is MDHEN and CDR2 SYDVKM. This CDR3 comprises 14 residues. For the CDR3, the DNA is TGTGCCAGCGCTGCCACAGGCGGTACTTCACCCCTCCACTTT. It specifies CASAATGGTSPLHF.

The genes are TRBV29-1 and TRBJ1-5, with TRBD1 as a possible D gene (5 bases). CDR1 is SQVTM, CDR2 ANQGSEA, per germline. CDR3 length: 14 amino acids. The V end was cut by 7 bases, the J end by 5 bases, with 18 bases between. The CDR3 DNA reads as TGCAGCGGGGGAGGACATGGGGCATATCAGCCCCAGCATTTT. Protein product: CSGGGHGAYQPQHF.

A note on this clonotype: A much larger clone sits a single nucleotide away, making a read error possible. This sequence joins TRBV7-8 and TRBJ2-7; D call uncertain. The CDR3 sequence is 13 residues long. In germline, CDR1 is SGHVS, CDR2 FQNEAQ. The CDR3 nucleotides are TGTGCCATCAGCCCAGACATAGACTACGAGCAGTACTTC. It is translated as CAISPDIDYEQYF.

Points on this clonotype: A much bigger clone sits one base away, suggesting this may be a read error. The CDR3 bases are TGTGCCAGCAAGAGGCGGGGGACAGAGACCCAGTACTTC. Its protein is CASKRRGTETQYF. The chain links TRBV6-2 or TRBV6-3 to TRBJ2-5, with TRBD2 matching 7 bases. The CDR3 is 13 amino acids. Germline trimming cut 7 bases from V and 4 bases from J; bases unmatched to any gene: 6. Germline CDR1 is MNHEY and CDR2 is SVGEGT.